This TCR beta chain was recorded in a study of blood T cell repertoires in COVID-19. Background on the study: From the United States, Italy and Spain came samples of acute and convalescent COVID-19. PBMCs, B-cell-depleted T cells, or T cells were the source of the cDNA or gDNA that made up the material.

Trimming cost V 4 bases and J 9 bases, with 14 bases left between them. The germline CDR1 and CDR2 sequences are SGDLS and YYNGEE. This CDR3 spans 14 amino acids. Study processing details: Reference gene primer amplification in the assay estimated nucleated cell counts. Repertoires were generated with immunoSEQ multiplex PCR, while TCRdb's copy carries only in-frame clones and drops some. D and trimming were read from the DNA, whereas the V and J calls and clone size are those reported in that table. The sample gives roughly 48,000 clones, more than 70% of which show up once; around 5.2% is in the top ten.

Sequencing was carried out using peripheral blood. The chain links TRBV9 to TRBJ1-6, with a weak D call TRBD1 (6 bases). The receptor's source is a human donor in a cohort sampled during active COVID-19. The CDR3 nucleotides are TGTGCCAGCAGCCTAAATAAAGGGGGTTCACCCCTCCACTTT. Translating gives CASSLNKGGSPLHF.